This is a list of T cell receptor beta chains from one sample in a study of T cell responses to AZD1222 COVID-19 vaccine. Data came from immunoSEQ multiplex PCR; TCRdb stores just in-frame clones and leaves some out. This table holds tens of thousands of clones, 70% to 90% found once. Sequences were derived from peripheral blood, sampled 28 days after the second AZD1222 dose. The receptors were sampled from an adult who received the AZD1222 COVID-19 vaccine. The CDR3 runs from the conserved cysteine through the conserved F or W. A D gene is named only where the DNA matches it firmly. Where a row states a size, it is once, few, many or the class of an expanded clone; other rows omit it.

v_gene,j_gene,abundance,d_gene,CDR3nt,CDR3aa
TRBV7-9,TRBJ2-3,few,-,TGTGCCAGCAGCTACGGACAGCTAGATACGCAGTATTTT,CASSYGQLDTQYF
TRBV4-1,TRBJ1-2,-,-,TGCGCCAGCAGCCAAGTAGGAGGAACTAACTATGGCTACACCTTC,CASSQVGGTNYGYTF
TRBV5-6,TRBJ1-2,-,-,TGTGCCAGCAGCTTGGTACAGGAGAACTATGGCTACACCTTC,CASSLVQENYGYTF
TRBV3-1/TRBV3-2,TRBJ2-1,once,TRBD2,TGTGCCAGCAGCCAAGTTGGAGCGGGGGAGCAGTTCTTC,CASSQVGAGEQFF
TRBV5-4,TRBJ2-2,-,TRBD2,TGTGCCAGCAGCTTGGTTGCTAGCGGGGGGAACACCGGGGAGCTGTTTTTT,CASSLVASGGNTGELFF
TRBV5-4,TRBJ2-3,-,TRBD1,TGTGCCAGCAGTCGCCCCGGACAGGGGGTCGATACGCAGTATTTT,CASSRPGQGVDTQYF
TRBV9,TRBJ2-3,-,-,TGTGCCAGCAGCCCTTTGAACGGACAGCGCACAGATACGCAGTATTTT,CASSPLNGQRTDTQYF
TRBV3-1/TRBV3-2,TRBJ1-2,few,-,TGTGCCAGCAGCCAGCGCGACCTTGGCTACACCTTC,CASSQRDLGYTF
TRBV9,TRBJ2-7,few,TRBD1,TGTGCCAGCAGCGCCTCCGGGACAGGGGCCTACGAGCAGTACTTC,CASSASGTGAYEQYF
TRBV11-2,TRBJ1-1,-,-,TGTGCCAGCAGCTTAGCGGGGGCTTACACTGAAGCTTTCTTT,CASSLAGAYTEAFF
TRBV6-5,TRBJ1-6,-,-,TGTGCCAGCAGTTACTCCGGGATTTATAATTCACCCCTCCACTTT,CASSYSGIYNSPLHF
TRBV6-1,TRBJ2-3,-,-,TGTGCCAGCAGTGAATTGGGGGATACGCAGTATTTT,CASSELGDTQYF
TRBV20-1,TRBJ1-6,once,-,TGCAGTGCTAGTCCTCGGGGTACCTATAATTCACCCCTCCACTTT,CSASPRGTYNSPLHF
TRBV5-1,TRBJ2-3,-,-,TGCGCCAGCCATCGGTCGGGGGGCTGGTTGACAGATACGCAGTATTTT,CASHRSGGWLTDTQYF
TRBV27,TRBJ1-1,-,-,TGTGCCAGCAGTTTGAGGACTTTGGACACTGAAGCTTTCTTT,CASSLRTLDTEAFF
TRBV27,TRBJ2-7,-,TRBD2,TGTGCCAGCAGAGGAGGCGGGGGGATCTACGAGCAGTACTTC,CASRGGGGIYEQYF
TRBV14,TRBJ2-6,-,-,TGTGCCAGCAGCCAAGATCCCCCCGGCCCCCGGGGGGCCAACGTCCTGACTTTC,CASSQDPPGPRGANVLTF
TRBV25-1,TRBJ1-2,-,-,TGTGCCAGCAGTGAAAGAGGCAGGAACTATGGCTACACCTTC,CASSERGRNYGYTF
TRBV10-3,TRBJ1-1,-,-,TGTGCCATCTCCCAGCCCGAACCAAATGCTGAAGCTTTCTTT,CAISQPEPNAEAFF
TRBV5-4,TRBJ2-3,-,TRBD2,TGTGCCAGCAGCTTTAGGACTAGCGGAAGAGATACGCAGTATTTT,CASSFRTSGRDTQYF
TRBV15,TRBJ2-5,few,-,TGTGCCACGGGGAGAGGGGGTCGGTACCAAGAGACCCAGTACTTC,CATGRGGRYQETQYF
TRBV14,TRBJ2-4,-,-,TGTGCCAGCAGCCAACTGGGTACGGCCAAAAACATTCAGTACTTC,CASSQLGTAKNIQYF
TRBV4-1,TRBJ2-5,-,TRBD2,TGCGCCAGCAGCCCATTAGCGGGGGACCAAGAGACCCAGTACTTC,CASSPLAGDQETQYF
TRBV28,TRBJ1-1,few,-,TGTGCCAGCAGTTTATGGGAAACAGGACTTGAAGCTTTCTTT,CASSLWETGLEAFF
TRBV28,TRBJ2-1,-,TRBD1,TGTGCCAGCGACACGAACAGGGGGGTCAGGTACAATGAGCAGTTCTTC,CASDTNRGVRYNEQFF
TRBV6-5,TRBJ1-2,-,-,TGTGCCAGCAGTAGAATTGTCGGGTACTATGGCTACACCTTC,CASSRIVGYYGYTF
TRBV11-3,TRBJ2-1,-,-,TGTGCCAGCAGCTTAGAGGCGTCCAACCAGGGGAACAATGAGCAGTTCTTC,CASSLEASNQGNNEQFF
TRBV27,TRBJ2-5,-,TRBD2,TGTGCCAGCAGTTCCGTATTGAGCGGGGGCCCGACCCAGTACTTC,CASSSVLSGGPTQYF
TRBV6-2/TRBV6-3,TRBJ1-2,-,TRBD1,TGTGCCAGCAGTTACCCAGGACAGGGGATTTATGGCTACACCTTC,CASSYPGQGIYGYTF
TRBV28,TRBJ2-3,-,-,TGTGCCAGCAGGCCTCAGGGGATTACAGATACGCAGTATTTT,CASRPQGITDTQYF
TRBV10-2,TRBJ2-7,-,TRBD1,TGCGCCAGCAGTACCGGGACAGGAGTCTACGAGCAGTACTTC,CASSTGTGVYEQYF
TRBV9,TRBJ1-5,-,-,TGTGCCAGCACCCCGGGGACCGGCAATCAGCCCCAGCATTTT,CASTPGTGNQPQHF
TRBV6-6,TRBJ2-5,-,TRBD2,TGTGCCAGCAGAGGGACTAGCGGGGGAAAAGAGACCCAGTACTTC,CASRGTSGGKETQYF
TRBV6-5,TRBJ1-2,-,-,TGTGCCAGCAGTCAACAGGATCGGAGAGGTGGCTACACCTTC,CASSQQDRRGGYTF
TRBV28,TRBJ2-5,-,-,TGTGCCAGCAGTTTGAGACTGCCGAAAGAGACCCAGTACTTC,CASSLRLPKETQYF
TRBV29-1,TRBJ2-1,-,TRBD1,TGCAGCGTTGACCAATTGGACAGGAGCTACTACAATGAGCAGTTCTTC,CSVDQLDRSYYNEQFF
TRBV6-1,TRBJ2-2,-,TRBD1,TGTGCCAGCAGTGACCCTACAGGGGTGAACACCGGGGAGCTGTTTTTT,CASSDPTGVNTGELFF
TRBV7-6,TRBJ2-3,-,-,TGTGCCAGCAGCGAGAGTGGGGGGCTCGGAGATACGCAGTATTTT,CASSESGGLGDTQYF
TRBV12-5,TRBJ2-6,-,TRBD1,TGTGCTAGTGGTTTGACAGGGGGTTCTGGGGCCAACGTCCTGACTTTC,CASGLTGGSGANVLTF
TRBV15,TRBJ2-5,-,-,TGTGCCACCAGCAGAGATCCGAACCAAGAGACCCAGTACTTC,CATSRDPNQETQYF
TRBV7-3,TRBJ1-3,-,-,TGTGCCAGCAGCTTGGATCCCGGCGGCACCATATATTTT,CASSLDPGGTIYF
TRBV24-1,TRBJ1-3,few,-,TGTGCCACCCGAGGACGGGAGGGCACCGGAAACACCATATATTTT,CATRGREGTGNTIYF
TRBV4-2,TRBJ1-1,-,-,TGTGCCAGCAGCCTTGGGAGAGGGCTAAACACTGAAGCTTTCTTT,CASSLGRGLNTEAFF
TRBV30,TRBJ1-1,-,TRBD1,TGTGCCTGGCAGAGGGGGCGGAACACTGAAGCTTTCTTT,CAWQRGRNTEAFF
TRBV7-8,TRBJ2-3,-,TRBD1,TGTGCCAGCAGCTTAGGGACAGGGCGCACAGATACGCAGTATTTT,CASSLGTGRTDTQYF
TRBV28,TRBJ2-7,once,-,TGTGCCAGCAGTTTATCATGGCAGGGCTCCTACGAGCAGTACTTC,CASSLSWQGSYEQYF
TRBV6-2/TRBV6-3,TRBJ2-7,-,-,TGTGCCAGCAGTTACCGGGGGCCCCCGAACGACGAGCAGTACTTC,CASSYRGPPNDEQYF
TRBV4-1,TRBJ2-4,-,-,TGCGCCAGCAGCCAAGCCCCGTTAGCCAAAAACATTCAGTACTTC,CASSQAPLAKNIQYF
TRBV30,TRBJ1-2,-,-,TGTGCCTGGACCAGGGTGAACTATGGCTACACCTTC,CAWTRVNYGYTF
TRBV10-1,TRBJ2-3,-,TRBD2,TGCGCCAGCAGTGAGCCGGGACTAGCGGGGGGGCTCTGGGATAGCACAGATACGCAGTATTTT,CASSEPGLAGGLWDSTDTQYF